Below, 24 T cell receptor beta chains from the same sample are listed, as sequenced in a study of OX40 agonist ivuxolimab in advanced cancers. Data came from immunoSEQ multiplex PCR; TCRdb stores just in-frame clones and leaves some out. The sample carries about 60,000 clones, around 89% recorded once. This specimen consisted of CD4+ or CD8+ T cells sorted from blood, obtained in a trial of the OX40 agonist ivuxolimab. Receptors were obtained from an adult with an advanced solid tumor such as melanoma, head and neck, liver or kidney cancer.

Written as DNA, the CDR3 is TGTGCCAGTAGTATCGGCCCTGGGAGGGACGACACTGAAGCTTTCTTT. This encodes CASSIGPGRDDTEAFF. This sequence joins TRBV19 and TRBJ1-1; a weak D match, TRBD1 (5 bases). The CDR3 runs to 16 residues. The germline V gene encodes CDR1 LNHDA and CDR2 SQIVND (reference sequence). Trimming removed 3 bases from V and 3 bases from J, with 17 bases in between.

The rearrangement joins TRBV7-2 to TRBJ1-3; unclear D gene. Trimming removed 5 bases from V and 0 bases from J, with 8 bases in between. Germline V lookup: CDR1 SGHTA, CDR2 FQGNSA. The length of the CDR3 is 14 residues. The CDR3 sequence: CASSLQNSGNTIYF. CDR3 sequence (DNA): TGTGCCAGCAGCCTACAAAACTCTGGAAACACCATATATTTT.

CDR3 in DNA: TGTGCCAGCAGCGCGGACAGGGGGCCGGATACGCAGTATTTT. This encodes CASSADRGPDTQYF. The chain couples TRBV7-2 to TRBJ2-3; the match to TRBD1 covers 11 bases. There are 14 residues in the CDR3. The junction had 4 bases not matched to a gene; V was cut back by 5 bases and J by 6 bases. CDR1 SGHTA and CDR2 FQGNSA come from the germline V gene.

This clone was seen a few times. This chain connects TRBV19 to TRBJ1-2; D gene uncertain. The CDR3 runs 13 residues. The V gene's germline CDR1 is LNHDA and CDR2 SQIVND (reference sequence). V shed 7 bases and J shed 0 bases, with 9 bases lying between them. CDR3 DNA sequence: TGTGCCAGTAAGACTCCTCCTAACTATGGCTACACCTTC. This codes for CASKTPPNYGYTF.

In regard to this clone: Other DNA sequences in the sample encode the same CDR3. The chain combines TRBV5-1 with TRBJ1-1; 7 nucleotides line up with TRBD1. Germline V lookup: CDR1 SGHRS, CDR2 YFSETQ. Trimming took 2 bases from V and 2 from J; bases not matched to a gene: 3. CDR3 length equals 14 residues. DNA of the CDR3: TGCGCCAGCAGCTTCGGGACAGAAAACACTGAAGCTTTCTTT. Its protein product is CASSFGTENTEAFF.

The chain links TRBV5-5 to TRBJ1-2; 9 bases agree with TRBD1. The CDR3 has 14 amino acids. V was pared by 4 bases and J by 6 bases, with 7 bases of the junction left unmatched. Germline V gene sequence: CDR1 SGHKS, CDR2 YYEKEE (reference sequence). CDR3 amino acids: CASSAGDRENGYTF. Written as DNA, the CDR3 is TGTGCCAGCAGCGCAGGGGACAGGGAGAATGGCTACACCTTC. The variable domain in full, with the rest retrieved from reference TRBV5-5 and TRBJ1-2, is DAGVTQSPTHLIKTRGQQVTLRCSPISGHKSVSWYQQVLGQGPQFIFQYYEKEERGRGNFPDRFSARQFPNYSSELNVNALLLGDSALYLCASSAGDRENGYTFGSGTRLTVV.

As concerns this clone: An end of the junction differs from the germline gene, which may be a read error. The chain carries TRBV5-1 and TRBJ2-7; TRBD1 matches 8 bases. In germline, CDR1 is SGHRS, CDR2 YFSETQ. The CDR3 consists of 13 residues. The CDR3 nucleotides are TGTGCCAGCAGCTTAGGGACAGGCTACGAGCAGTACTTC. Translated: CASSLGTGYEQYF.

The chain has TRBV2 and TRBJ2-7, with TRBD1 matching 7 bases. The V segment lost 7 bases and the J segment 5 bases; nucleotides outside the gene matches: 11. The CDR3 contains 14 residues. Looked up from germline, CDR1 is SNHLY and CDR2 is FYNNEI. The DNA for the CDR3 is TGTGCCAGCAAAAGACAGGGCTCTATCAACGAGCAGTACTTC. Translating it yields CASKRQGSINEQYF.

The chain uses TRBV6-1 and TRBJ1-3; unclear D gene. Between the trimmed V and J ends, which lost 3 bases and 9 bases, there was a span of 6 bases. There are 11 residues in the CDR3. The V gene's germline CDR1 is MNHNS and CDR2 SASEGT. The CDR3 nucleotides are TGTGCCAGCAGTGAGAGGGCCACCATATATTTT. Encoded protein: CASSERATIYF.

The chain employs TRBV4-2 and TRBJ1-1; 9 bases align to TRBD1. The CDR3 has 16 amino acids. From germline, CDR1 is LGHNA and CDR2 YNFKEQ. J was trimmed by 4 bases and V by 0 bases; bases with no gene match: 6. In DNA, the CDR3 is TGTGCCAGCAGCCAAGATCAGGGACAGGGAGCCACTGAAGCTTTCTTT. Translation: CASSQDQGQGATEAFF.

The CDR3 protein is CSVDLSGTEQYF. The CDR3 DNA follows: TGCAGCGTTGATTTGTCGGGGACCGAGCAGTACTTC. V gene TRBV29-1 combines with J gene TRBJ2-7; D may correspond to TRBD1 or TRBD2 (5 bases each). This CDR3 is 12 amino acids long. Germline-derived CDR1 and CDR2 are SQVTM and ANQGSEA. V was pared by 3 bases and J by 6 bases, with 12 bases between.

The V gene is TRBV6-5, the J gene TRBJ2-5; D remains unclear. V lost 5 bases and J lost 6, with 16 bases in between. The CDR3 loop spans 14 amino acids. Germline CDR1 and CDR2: MNHEY and SVGAGI. DNA of the CDR3: TGTGCCAGCAGTGAAGAGGTCTACTACCAGACCCAGTACTTC. Encoded protein: CASSEEVYYQTQYF.

This rearrangement joins TRBV19 to TRBJ1-5, with TRBD1 matching 12 bases. CDR1 is LNHDA and CDR2 is SQIVND in the germline V gene (reference sequence). The V and J ends lost 3 bases and 6 bases, in that order; junction bases with no gene match: 9. The CDR3 consists of 17 residues. The CDR3: CASSMEGQGARSQPQHF. In DNA, the CDR3 is TGTGCCAGTAGTATGGAGGGACAGGGGGCAAGGTCTCAGCCCCAGCATTTT.

This rearrangement joins TRBV7-2 to TRBJ1-2; TRBD1 matches at 8 bases. The germline V gene has CDR1 SGHTA and CDR2 FQGNSA. This CDR3 spans 10 amino acids. The V and J ends lost 8 bases and 8 bases, in that order; junction bases with no gene match: 1. CDR3 in amino acids: CASGTGGYTF. CDR3 bases: TGTGCCAGCGGGACAGGAGGCTACACCTTC.

The V and J genes are TRBV5-1 and TRBJ1-4; TRBD1 matches 8 bases. CDR1 is SGHRS and CDR2 is YFSETQ in the germline V gene. The length of the CDR3 is 15 residues. J gave up 3 bases and V 0 bases, and 1 base lay outside the gene matches. The DNA for the CDR3 is TGCGCCAGCAGCTTGGAGACAGGGGCTAATGAAAAACTGTTTTTT. Translation gives CASSLETGANEKLFF. The full variable domain, rest sourced from reference TRBV5-1 and TRBJ1-4, is KAGVTQTPRYLIKTRGQQVTLSCSPISGHRSVSWYQQTPGQGLQFLFEYFSETQRNKGNFPGRFSGRQFSNSRSEMNVSTLELGDSALYLCASSLETGANEKLFFGSGTQLSVL.

This clone was picked up one time. The chain links TRBV29-1 to TRBJ2-2; possible D gene TRBD1, 6 bases. This CDR3 has 13 residues. V lost 6 bases, J lost 0 bases, and 8 bases lay in between. Germline-derived CDR1 and CDR2 are SQVTM and ANQGSEA. In DNA, the CDR3 is TGCAGCGTGGACAGTTCGAACACCGGGGAGCTGTTTTTT. Translating it yields CSVDSSNTGELFF.

CDR3 in amino acids: CATRNGQYSPLHF. CDR3 coding DNA: TGTGCCACCAGGAATGGACAGTATTCACCCCTCCACTTT. This chain connects TRBV15 to TRBJ1-6; TRBD1 might be the D (6 bases). CDR3 length: 13 amino acids. V was shortened by 6 bases and J by 8 bases, with 11 bases between the two germline ends. Per the germline V gene, CDR1 is LNHNV and CDR2 is YYDKDF (reference sequence).

This clone has a single count. The rearrangement uses TRBV4-1 and TRBJ2-7, with D perhaps matching TRBD2 (5 bases). Trimming took off 4 bases at V and 5 bases at J, with 15 bases between the two ends. The CDR3 is made up of 14 amino acids. CDR1 is MGHRA, CDR2 YSYEKL, per germline. CDR3 bases: TGCGCCAGCAGCCTTGGAACAGCGGCCCACGAGCAGTACTTC. Protein: CASSLGTAAHEQYF.

The chain has TRBV2 and TRBJ1-5, with a possible D match to TRBD1 (6 bases). The V end lost 4 bases, the J end lost 6 bases, and 13 bases lay between the germline ends. The CDR3 has 14 residues. Germline CDR1 SNHLY, CDR2 FYNNEI. The DNA for the CDR3 is TGTGCCAGCAGTGCACAGGGCCCAAGTCAGCCCCAGCATTTT. Protein product: CASSAQGPSQPQHF.

V usage is TRBV6-4 and J usage is TRBJ2-1; 7 bases are shared with TRBD2. This CDR3 is 13 amino acids long. Trimming took 2 bases from V and 9 from J; bases not matched to a gene: 4. The germline V gene encodes CDR1 MRHNA and CDR2 SNTAGT. CDR3 nucleotide sequence: TGTGCCAGCAGTGACCTTGAGCGGGGTGAGCAGTTCTTC. Protein sequence: CASSDLERGEQFF.

The rearrangement links TRBV5-4 to TRBJ2-3; perhaps TRBD1 as D (5 bases). In germline, CDR1 is SGHNT, CDR2 YYREEE (reference sequence). V was pared by 5 bases and J by 4 bases, with 14 bases between. This CDR3 region has 14 residues. CDR3 nucleotides: TGTGCCAGCAGGGGGCAGGGTTTTCCAGATACGCAGTATTTT. The encoded protein is CASRGQGFPDTQYF. Using reference TRBV5-4 and TRBJ2-3 for the parts outside the CDR3, the full variable domain is ETGVTQSPTHLIKTRGQQVTLRCSSQSGHNTVSWYQQALGQGPQFIFQYYREEENGRGNFPPRFSGLQFPNYSSELNVNALELDDSALYLCASRGQGFPDTQYFGPGTRLTVL.

The chain employs TRBV5-8 and TRBJ2-3; 8 bases align to TRBD1. Germline CDR1 SGHTS, CDR2 YDEGEE. Trimming took 5 bases from V and 6 from J; bases not matched to a gene: 14. The CDR3 is 16 residues long. The CDR3 sequence: CASSSFPTGEPDTQYF. As DNA, the CDR3 is TGTGCCAGCAGTTCTTTCCCGACAGGGGAACCCGATACGCAGTATTTT.

The chain joins TRBV6-4 to TRBJ1-2, with TRBD1 matching 7 bases. Germline V gives CDR1 MRHNA, CDR2 SNTAGT. CDR3 length: 14 residues. V shed 5 bases, J shed 7 bases, and the junction held 10 bases outside the gene matches. The DNA for the CDR3 is TGTGCCAGCAGTCCGGGGGTAGACAGGGTTGGCTACACCTTC. Protein product: CASSPGVDRVGYTF.

The chain uses TRBV2 and TRBJ2-1; 10 positions agree with TRBD2. This CDR3 is 16 amino acids long. Germline V gene lookup returns CDR1 SNHLY and CDR2 FYNNEI. J gave up 0 bases and V 7 bases, and 6 bases lay outside the gene matches. This CDR3 is CASKASGSSSYNEQFF. The CDR3 DNA sequence: TGTGCCAGCAAGGCTAGCGGGAGTAGCTCCTACAATGAGCAGTTCTTC.